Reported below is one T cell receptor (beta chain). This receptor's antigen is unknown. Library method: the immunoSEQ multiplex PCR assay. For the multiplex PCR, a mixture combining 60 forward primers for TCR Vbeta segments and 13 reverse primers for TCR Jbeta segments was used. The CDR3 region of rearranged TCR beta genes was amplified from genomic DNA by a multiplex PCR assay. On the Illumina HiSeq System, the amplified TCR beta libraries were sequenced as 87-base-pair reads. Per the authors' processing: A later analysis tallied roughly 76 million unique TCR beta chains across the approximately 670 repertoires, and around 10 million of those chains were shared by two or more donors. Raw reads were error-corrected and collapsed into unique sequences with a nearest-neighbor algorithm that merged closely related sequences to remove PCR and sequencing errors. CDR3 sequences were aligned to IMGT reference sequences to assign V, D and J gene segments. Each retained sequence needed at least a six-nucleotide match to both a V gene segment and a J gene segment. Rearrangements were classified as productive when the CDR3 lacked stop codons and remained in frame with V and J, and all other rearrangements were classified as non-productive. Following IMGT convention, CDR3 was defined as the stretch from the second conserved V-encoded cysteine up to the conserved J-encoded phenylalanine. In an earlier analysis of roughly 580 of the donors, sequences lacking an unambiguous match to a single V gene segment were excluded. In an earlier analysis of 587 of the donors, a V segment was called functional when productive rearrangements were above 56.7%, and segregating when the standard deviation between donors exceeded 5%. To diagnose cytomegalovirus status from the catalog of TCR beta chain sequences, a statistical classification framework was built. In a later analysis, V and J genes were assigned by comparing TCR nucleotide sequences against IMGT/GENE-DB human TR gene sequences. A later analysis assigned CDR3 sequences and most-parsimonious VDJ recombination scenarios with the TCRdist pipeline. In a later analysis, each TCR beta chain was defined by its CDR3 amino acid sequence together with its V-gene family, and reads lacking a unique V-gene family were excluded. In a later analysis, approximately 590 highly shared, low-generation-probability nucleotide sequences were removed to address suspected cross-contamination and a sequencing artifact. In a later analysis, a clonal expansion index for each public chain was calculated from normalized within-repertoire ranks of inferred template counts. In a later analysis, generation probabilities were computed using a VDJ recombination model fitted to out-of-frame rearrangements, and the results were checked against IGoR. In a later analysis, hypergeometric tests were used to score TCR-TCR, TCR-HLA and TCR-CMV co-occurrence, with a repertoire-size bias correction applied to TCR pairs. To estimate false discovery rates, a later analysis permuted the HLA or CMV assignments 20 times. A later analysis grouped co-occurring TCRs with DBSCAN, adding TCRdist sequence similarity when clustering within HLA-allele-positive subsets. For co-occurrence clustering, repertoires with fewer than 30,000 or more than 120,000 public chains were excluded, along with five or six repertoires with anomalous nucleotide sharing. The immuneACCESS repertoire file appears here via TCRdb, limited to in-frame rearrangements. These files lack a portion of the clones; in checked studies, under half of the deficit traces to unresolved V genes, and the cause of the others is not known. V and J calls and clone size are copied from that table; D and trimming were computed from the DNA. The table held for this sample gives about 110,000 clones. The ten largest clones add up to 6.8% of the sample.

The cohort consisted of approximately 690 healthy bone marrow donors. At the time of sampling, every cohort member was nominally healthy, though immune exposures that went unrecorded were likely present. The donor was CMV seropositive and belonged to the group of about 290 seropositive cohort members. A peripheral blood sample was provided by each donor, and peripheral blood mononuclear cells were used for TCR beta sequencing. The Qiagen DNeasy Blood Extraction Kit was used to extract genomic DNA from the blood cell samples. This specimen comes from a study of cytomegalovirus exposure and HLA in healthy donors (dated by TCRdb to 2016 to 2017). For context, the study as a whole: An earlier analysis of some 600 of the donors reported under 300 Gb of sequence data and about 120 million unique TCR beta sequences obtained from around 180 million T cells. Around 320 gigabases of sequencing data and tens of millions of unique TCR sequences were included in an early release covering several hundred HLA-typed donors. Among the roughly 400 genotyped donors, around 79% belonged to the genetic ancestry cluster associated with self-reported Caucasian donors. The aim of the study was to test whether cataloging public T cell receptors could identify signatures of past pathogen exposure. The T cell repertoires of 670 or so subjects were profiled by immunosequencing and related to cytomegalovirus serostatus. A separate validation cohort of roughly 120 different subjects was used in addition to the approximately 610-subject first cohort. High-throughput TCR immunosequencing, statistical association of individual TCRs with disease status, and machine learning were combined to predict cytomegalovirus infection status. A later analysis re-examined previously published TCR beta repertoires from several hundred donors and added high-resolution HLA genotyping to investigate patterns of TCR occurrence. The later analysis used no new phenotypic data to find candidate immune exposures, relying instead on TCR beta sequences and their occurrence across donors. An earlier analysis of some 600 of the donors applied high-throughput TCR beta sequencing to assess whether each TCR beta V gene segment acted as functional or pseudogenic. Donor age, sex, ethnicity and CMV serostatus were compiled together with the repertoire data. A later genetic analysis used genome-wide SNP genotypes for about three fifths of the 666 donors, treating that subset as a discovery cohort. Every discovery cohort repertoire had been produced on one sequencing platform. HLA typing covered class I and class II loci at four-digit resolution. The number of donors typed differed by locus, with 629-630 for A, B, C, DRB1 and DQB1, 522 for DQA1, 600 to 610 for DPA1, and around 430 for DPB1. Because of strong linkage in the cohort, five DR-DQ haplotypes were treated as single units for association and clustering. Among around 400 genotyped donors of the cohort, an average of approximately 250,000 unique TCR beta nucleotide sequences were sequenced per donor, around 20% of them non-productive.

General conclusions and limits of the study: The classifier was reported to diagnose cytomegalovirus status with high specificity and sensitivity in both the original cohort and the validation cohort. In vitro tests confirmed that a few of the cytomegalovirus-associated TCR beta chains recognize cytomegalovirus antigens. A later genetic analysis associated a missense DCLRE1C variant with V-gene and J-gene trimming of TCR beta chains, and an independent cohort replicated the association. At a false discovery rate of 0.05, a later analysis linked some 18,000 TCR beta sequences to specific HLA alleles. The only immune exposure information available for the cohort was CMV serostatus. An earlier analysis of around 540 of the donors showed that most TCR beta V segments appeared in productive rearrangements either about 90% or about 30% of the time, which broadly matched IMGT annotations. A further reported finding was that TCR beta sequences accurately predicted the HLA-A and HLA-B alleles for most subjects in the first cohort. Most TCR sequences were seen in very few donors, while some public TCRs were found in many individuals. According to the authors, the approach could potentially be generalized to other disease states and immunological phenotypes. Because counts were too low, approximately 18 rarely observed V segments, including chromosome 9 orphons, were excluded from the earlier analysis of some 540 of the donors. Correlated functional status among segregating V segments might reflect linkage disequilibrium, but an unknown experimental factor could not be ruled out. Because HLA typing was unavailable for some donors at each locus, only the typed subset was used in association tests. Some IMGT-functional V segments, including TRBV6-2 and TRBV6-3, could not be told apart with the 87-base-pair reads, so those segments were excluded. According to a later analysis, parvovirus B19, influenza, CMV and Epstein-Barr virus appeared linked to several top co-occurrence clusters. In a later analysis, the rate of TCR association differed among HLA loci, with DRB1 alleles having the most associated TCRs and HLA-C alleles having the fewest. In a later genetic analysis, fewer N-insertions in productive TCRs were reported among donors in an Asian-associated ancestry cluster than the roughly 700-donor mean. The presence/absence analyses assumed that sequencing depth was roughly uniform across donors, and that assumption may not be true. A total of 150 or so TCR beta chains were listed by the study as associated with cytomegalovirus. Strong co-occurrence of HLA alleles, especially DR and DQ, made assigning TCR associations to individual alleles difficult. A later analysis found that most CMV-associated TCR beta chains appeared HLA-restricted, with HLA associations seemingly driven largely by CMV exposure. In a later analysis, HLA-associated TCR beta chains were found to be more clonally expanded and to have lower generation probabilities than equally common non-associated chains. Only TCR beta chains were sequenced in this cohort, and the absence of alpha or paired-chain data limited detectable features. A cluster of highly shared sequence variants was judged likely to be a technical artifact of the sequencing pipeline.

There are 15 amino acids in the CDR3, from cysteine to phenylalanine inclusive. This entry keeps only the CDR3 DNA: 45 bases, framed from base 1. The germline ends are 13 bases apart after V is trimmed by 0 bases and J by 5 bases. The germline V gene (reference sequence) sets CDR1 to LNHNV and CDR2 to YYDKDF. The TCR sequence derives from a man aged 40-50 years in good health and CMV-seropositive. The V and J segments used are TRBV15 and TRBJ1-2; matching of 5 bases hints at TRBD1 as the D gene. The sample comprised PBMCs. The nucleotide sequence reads TGTGCCACCAGCAGAGATAGTACAGGTGATTATGGCTACACCTTC. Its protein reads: CATSRDSTGDYGYTF.